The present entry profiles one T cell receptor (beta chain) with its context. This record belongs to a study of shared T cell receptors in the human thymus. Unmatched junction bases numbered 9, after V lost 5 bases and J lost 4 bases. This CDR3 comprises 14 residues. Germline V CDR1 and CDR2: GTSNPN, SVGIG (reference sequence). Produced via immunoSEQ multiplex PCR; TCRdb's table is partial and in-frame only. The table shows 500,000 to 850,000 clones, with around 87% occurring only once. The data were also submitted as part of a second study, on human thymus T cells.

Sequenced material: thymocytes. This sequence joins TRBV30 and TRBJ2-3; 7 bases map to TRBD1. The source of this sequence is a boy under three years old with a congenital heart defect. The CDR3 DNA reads TGTGCCTGGGTCGACAGGGATCCACCAGATACGCAGTATTTT. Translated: CAWVDRDPPDTQYF. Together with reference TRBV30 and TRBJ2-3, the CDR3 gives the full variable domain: SQTIHQWPATLVQPVGSPLSLECTVEGTSNPNLYWYRQAAGRGLQLLFYSVGIGQISSEVPQNLSASRPQDRQFILSSKKLLLSDSGFYLCAWVDRDPPDTQYFGPGTRLTVL.